These 24 T cell receptor beta chains were all obtained from the same sample, sequenced in a study of shared clonotypes between healthy human individuals. Using immunoSEQ multiplex PCR, the repertoire was profiled, and TCRdb retains in-frame clones only, with some absent. The sample shows millions of clones, about 93% of them seen only once. As defined, naive CD8 cells were CD45RO-negative and positively selected for CCR7, with terminally differentiated effector memory CD45RA+ cells excluded. What was sequenced was naive CD8+ T cells from PBMCs. The origin of the receptors is a young man in good health. Some clones in this sample may be carry-over from other donors' samples.

The gene calls are TRBV2 and TRBJ2-1, with D possibly being TRBD2 (5 bases). The CDR3 covers 12 residues. V was cut by 4 bases and J by 10 bases, with 11 bases left in between. The germline V gene has CDR1 SNHLY and CDR2 FYNNEI. CDR3 nucleotides: TGTGCCAGCAGTGGCGCGGAGCGGGAGCAGTTCTTC. This codes for CASSGAEREQFF.

The genes are TRBV27 and TRBJ2-2; perhaps TRBD1 as D (6 bases). CDR3 size: 13 residues. V lost 1 base, J lost 6 bases, and 6 bases lay in between. CDR1 is MNHEY and CDR2 is SMNVEV in the germline V gene (reference sequence). CDR3 nucleotides: TGTGCCAGCAGTTTATGGGGGCCCGGGGAGCTGTTTTTT. Its translation: CASSLWGPGELFF.

Comments on this clone: The same CDR3 arises from other DNA sequences in this sample as well. The V call is TRBV9, the J call TRBJ1-2; TRBD1 agrees at 10 bases. The CDR3 runs 15 residues. The germline CDR1 and CDR2 sequences are SGDLS and YYNGEE. After removal of 4 bases from V and 5 bases from J, the junction contained 8 bases not matched to a gene. CDR3 residues: CASSPGQGSGYGYTF. The CDR3 DNA follows: TGTGCCAGCAGCCCGGGACAGGGGTCGGGTTATGGCTACACCTTC.

V and J are TRBV28 and TRBJ1-1, with 7 nucleotides matching TRBD1. The trim removed 1 base at V and 4 bases at J, leaving 6 bases unmatched. Germline-derived CDR1 and CDR2 are MDHEN and SYDVKM. This CDR3 has 15 residues. The CDR3 sequence is CASSLFQGGSTEAFF. The CDR3 nucleotides read TGTGCCAGCAGTTTATTTCAGGGGGGTAGCACTGAAGCTTTCTTT.

The chain employs TRBV2 and TRBJ2-3, with D maybe TRBD2 (5 bases). The CDR3 contains 15 residues. Trimming pared 7 bases from V and 2 bases from J, leaving 16 bases between. The germline V gene encodes CDR1 SNHLY and CDR2 FYNNEI. CDR3 in amino acids: CASTPRARPTDTQYF. In nucleotides, the CDR3 is TGTGCCAGCACCCCGAGGGCTAGACCCACAGATACGCAGTATTTT.

The V and J genes are TRBV5-8 and TRBJ2-1; D is undetermined. Germline assignment: CDR1 SGHTS and CDR2 YDEGEE. Trimming pared 0 bases from V and 1 base from J, leaving 11 bases between. The CDR3 spans 16 residues. CDR3 nucleotide sequence: TGTGCCAGCAGCTTGGCCGCCCTTACTTCCTACAATGAGCAGTTCTTC. This codes for CASSLAALTSYNEQFF.

As regards this clone: The identical CDR3 is also encoded by other nucleotide sequences in the sample. The chain is built from TRBV7-9 and TRBJ1-1, with D possibly TRBD1 on 6 matching bases. This CDR3 is 14 amino acids long. Between the trimmed V and J ends, which lost 1 base and 5 bases, there was a span of 11 bases. Germline lookup yields CDR1 SEHNR and CDR2 FQNEAQ (reference sequence). The CDR3 is CASSLGGRGTEAFF. CDR3 DNA: TGTGCCAGCAGCTTAGGGGGGCGTGGGACTGAAGCTTTCTTT.

The CDR3 sequence is CASSLIGGSTDTQYF. The CDR3 DNA reads as TGTGCCAGCAGCTTGATCGGCGGGAGTACAGATACGCAGTATTTT. The rearrangement uses TRBV7-8 and TRBJ2-3; 7 bases are shared with TRBD2. Trimming took 3 bases from V and 3 from J; bases not matched to a gene: 6. The CDR3 spans 15 residues. Per the germline V gene, CDR1 is SGHVS and CDR2 is FQNEAQ.

Note on this clone: Other DNA sequences in the sample encode the same CDR3. The gene calls are TRBV11-2 and TRBJ2-7; TRBD1 aligns across 9 bases. CDR3 size: 14 residues. J was trimmed by 3 bases and V by 1 base; bases with no gene match: 1. Germline V lookup: CDR1 SGHAT, CDR2 FQNNGV. The CDR3 sequence is CASSLGQGVYEQYF. CDR3 in DNA: TGTGCCAGCAGCTTAGGACAGGGGGTCTACGAGCAGTACTTC. The full variable domain, rest sourced from reference TRBV11-2 and TRBJ2-7, is EAGVAQSPRYKIIEKRQSVAFWCNPISGHATLYWYQQILGQGPKLLIQFQNNGVVDDSQLPKDRFSAERLKGVDSTLKIQPAKLEDSAVYLCASSLGQGVYEQYFGPGTRLTVT.

V gene TRBV11-2 combines with J gene TRBJ1-2; D not certain. Germline lookup yields CDR1 SGHAT and CDR2 FQNNGV. CDR3 length: 13 amino acids. V was shortened by 1 base and J by 8 bases, with 11 bases between the two germline ends. Here the CDR3 reads CASSLGTYRGYTF. DNA for the CDR3: TGTGCCAGCAGCTTAGGGACCTATCGGGGCTACACCTTC.

This rearrangement joins TRBV21-1 to TRBJ2-5; the table's D gene call, TRBD1, was not cross checked with the DNA. TRBV21-1 constitutes a pseudogene. CDR3 size: 13 residues. The CDR3 DNA sequence: TGTGCCAGCAGCGACGACAGGGGAGAGACCCAGTACTTC. Translating it yields CASSDDRGETQYF.

The chain joins TRBV4-1 to TRBJ1-2; 9 nucleotides align to TRBD1. V lost 2 bases and J lost 8; bases outside the gene matches: 12. CDR3 length: 16 amino acids. Germline V gives CDR1 MGHRA, CDR2 YSYEKL. CDR3 sequence (DNA): TGCGCCAGCAGCCAAACAAGACAGGGGGAGGGGGTCGGCTACACCTTC. This encodes CASSQTRQGEGVGYTF.

This chain links TRBV7-9 with TRBJ2-3, with a weak D call TRBD2 (5 bases). Between the trimmed V and J ends, which lost 5 bases and 6 bases, there was a span of 18 bases. The CDR3 is 15 residues long. Per the germline V gene, CDR1 is SEHNR and CDR2 is FQNEAQ (reference sequence). The chain's CDR3 is CASSPRLSSKDTQYF. CDR3 nucleotide sequence: TGTGCCAGCAGCCCAAGACTAAGCTCGAAGGATACGCAGTATTTT.

This clone came up once. V is TRBV5-6 and J is TRBJ1-4; TRBD1 matches at 9 bases. The CDR3 covers 13 residues. V trimming: 10 bases; J trimming: 8 bases; junction bases outside the gene matches: 9. The germline gives CDR1 SGHDT, CDR2 YYEEEE. The CDR3 spells CARVGTGCEKLFF. The CDR3 nucleotides are TGTGCCCGAGTGGGGACAGGGTGCGAAAAACTGTTTTTT.

The J gene is TRBJ2-5, the V gene TRBV5-6, with TRBD2 identical over 8 bases. Per the germline V gene, CDR1 is SGHDT and CDR2 is YYEEEE. This CDR3 is built from 13 residues. J gave up 5 bases and V 4 bases, and 4 bases lay outside the gene matches. The CDR3 sequence is CASSREGGETQYF. CDR3 sequence (DNA): TGTGCCAGCAGCCGGGAGGGGGGTGAGACCCAGTACTTC.

The CDR3 loop reads CASSLTGALEYEQYF. The CDR3 DNA follows: TGTGCCAGCAGCCTAACAGGGGCATTGGAGTACGAGCAGTACTTC. The chain joins TRBV13 to TRBJ2-7; 7 positions match TRBD1. Germline V lookup: CDR1 PRHDT, CDR2 FYEKMQ (reference sequence). The length of the CDR3 is 15 residues. V was pared by 5 bases and J by 4 bases, with 11 bases of the junction left unmatched. The variable domain in full, completed from reference TRBV13 and TRBJ2-7, reads AAGVIQSPRHLIKEKRETATLKCYPIPRHDTVYWYQQGPGQDPQFLISFYEKMQSDKGSIPDRFSAQQFSDYHSELNMSSLELGDSALYFCASSLTGALEYEQYFGPGTRLTVT.

This chain links TRBV7-6 with TRBJ1-1; D is undetermined. The V gene lost 4 bases and the J gene lost 5 bases, with 11 bases spanning the gap. Germline lookup yields CDR1 SGHVS and CDR2 FNYEAQ. The CDR3 spans 13 residues. The CDR3 loop reads CASSYGRGTEAFF. The DNA for the CDR3 is TGTGCCAGCAGCTACGGCCGGGGAACTGAAGCTTTCTTT.

In its sample, this clone was seen a few times. The CDR3 is CASSFYAGPEAFF. CDR3 bases: TGTGCCAGCAGCTTTTATGCGGGACCCGAAGCTTTCTTT. The chain joins TRBV7-9 to TRBJ1-1, with D tentatively TRBD1 (5 bases). Germline CDR1 SEHNR, CDR2 FQNEAQ (reference sequence). There are 13 residues in the CDR3. V gave up 3 bases and J gave up 8 bases, with 13 bases separating them.

The J gene is TRBJ2-1, the V gene TRBV7-7; unclear D gene. There are 14 residues in the CDR3. CDR1 and CDR2 from the germline V gene are SSHAT and FNYEAQ (reference sequence). Trimming left V 5 bases short and J 6 bases short, with 14 bases between. This chain's CDR3 is CASSDLGVGNEQFF. The CDR3, as DNA: TGTGCCAGCAGCGACTTAGGAGTGGGCAATGAGCAGTTCTTC. The whole variable domain, filled in from reference TRBV7-7 and TRBJ2-1, reads GAGVSQSPRYKVTKRGQDVTLRCDPISSHATLYWYQQALGQGPEFLTYFNYEAQPDKSGLPSDRFSAERPEGSISTLTIQRTEQRDSAMYRCASSDLGVGNEQFFGPGTRLTVL.

In nucleotides, the CDR3 is TGTGCCAGCAGTTTCTCGGGGGAGGGCGAGCAGTACTTC. This sequence encodes CASSFSGEGEQYF. The genes are TRBV28 and TRBJ2-7; TRBD2 matches at 7 bases. V shed 3 bases and J 6 bases; nucleotides not matched to a gene: 5. The CDR3 sequence is 13 residues long. Per the germline V gene, CDR1 is MDHEN and CDR2 is SYDVKM.

This chain connects TRBV13 to TRBJ2-7; D is uncertain. Germline loops: CDR1 PRHDT, CDR2 FYEKMQ (reference sequence). V was trimmed by 2 bases and J by 2 bases, leaving 4 bases between them. This CDR3 spans 12 amino acids. The CDR3 sequence is CASSLSAYEQYF. CDR3 DNA: TGTGCCAGCAGCTTATCCGCCTACGAGCAGTACTTC. The whole variable domain, filled in from reference TRBV13 and TRBJ2-7, reads AAGVIQSPRHLIKEKRETATLKCYPIPRHDTVYWYQQGPGQDPQFLISFYEKMQSDKGSIPDRFSAQQFSDYHSELNMSSLELGDSALYFCASSLSAYEQYFGPGTRLTVT.

CDR3 sequence reads: CASSPRTPGETQYF. The CDR3 region has the DNA TGTGCCAGCAGCCCCCGGACCCCGGGAGAGACCCAGTACTTC. The rearrangement links TRBV9 to TRBJ2-5; no definite D call. Trimming left V 4 bases short and J 4 bases short, with 14 bases between. The V gene's germline CDR1 is SGDLS and CDR2 YYNGEE. The CDR3 loop spans 14 amino acids.

The J gene is TRBJ2-7, the V gene TRBV27; no definite D call. From germline, CDR1 is MNHEY and CDR2 SMNVEV (reference sequence). The CDR3 consists of 13 residues. Trimming shortened V by 3 bases and J by 0 bases, and 6 bases separated the two germline ends. CDR3 amino acids: CASSFHNSYEQYF. In nucleotides, the CDR3 is TGTGCCAGCAGTTTTCACAACTCCTACGAGCAGTACTTC.

V is TRBV29-1 and J is TRBJ2-7, with D possibly matching TRBD2 (6 bases). The CDR3 consists of 14 residues. Trimming stripped 2 bases from V and 2 bases from J, with 13 bases between. Germline lookup yields CDR1 SQVTM and CDR2 ANQGSEA. Written as DNA, the CDR3 is TGCAGCGTTGAAAGGCTAGCGCTAACCTACGAGCAGTACTTC. Amino acid sequence: CSVERLALTYEQYF.